The 23 T cell receptor beta chains listed next were all sequenced from one sample in a study of cytomegalovirus exposure and HLA in healthy donors (dated by TCRdb to about 2017). The library was built by means of the immunoSEQ multiplex PCR assay. The multiplex PCR relied on a mix of 60 forward primers for TCR Vbeta segments and 13 reverse primers for TCR Jbeta segments. TCRdb obtained this table from immuneACCESS and retained in-frame rearrangements with V and J assigned. These tables miss some clones; where compared with another copy, unresolved V genes account for less than half of the shortfall, and the remainder is unexplained. The table for this sample lists 130,000 or so clones; approximately 80% of them were counted only once. The ten largest clones add up to around 1.4% of the sample. Input material: PBMCs. Receptors were obtained from a woman aged 18 to 35 in good health and CMV-seronegative.

V is TRBV6-1 and J is TRBJ1-2, with 7 bases fitting TRBD1. V was clipped by 6 bases and J by 3 bases; unmatched bases: 7. This CDR3 has 14 residues. Germline CDR1 and CDR2: MNHNS and SASEGT. CDR3 nucleotides: TGTGCCAGCAGGACGACAGGGTTGTACTATGGCTACACCTTC. Its protein is CASRTTGLYYGYTF.

The count of this clone is one. V and J are TRBV10-2 and TRBJ2-3, with 9 bases lining up with TRBD2. The CDR3 is made up of 15 amino acids. CDR1 and CDR2 (germline): WSHSY, SAAADI. The ends lost 6 bases at V and 2 bases at J; junction bases unmatched: 6. CDR3 bases: TGCGCCAGCAGGGGGCTAGCGGGAATCACAGATACGCAGTATTTT. Its translation is CASRGLAGITDTQYF.

This chain uses TRBV9 with TRBJ1-6, with D unresolved. Trimming took 3 bases from V and 7 from J, leaving 11 bases between them. This CDR3 comprises 14 residues. CDR1 and CDR2 (germline): SGDLS, YYNGEE. CDR3 in amino acids: CASSASDQNSPLHF. CDR3 DNA sequence: TGTGCCAGCAGCGCCAGCGACCAAAATTCACCCCTCCACTTT.

The chain recombines TRBV5-1 with TRBJ2-5, with D possibly matching TRBD2 (6 bases). The germline CDR1 and CDR2 sequences are SGHRS and YFSETQ. The length of the CDR3 is 15 residues. V lost 6 bases and J 5 bases, leaving 20 bases between the germline ends. The DNA for the CDR3 is TGCGCCAGCACCTTTTCGTCTTGGGGGGATGAGACCCAGTACTTC. Residues: CASTFSSWGDETQYF. Together with reference TRBV5-1 and TRBJ2-5, the CDR3 gives the full variable domain: KAGVTQTPRYLIKTRGQQVTLSCSPISGHRSVSWYQQTPGQGLQFLFEYFSETQRNKGNFPGRFSGRQFSNSRSEMNVSTLELGDSALYLCASTFSSWGDETQYFGPGTRLLVL.

This chain uses TRBV5-5 with TRBJ2-1; D unresolved. This CDR3 has 14 amino acids. Trimming cost V 2 bases and J 0 bases, with 6 bases left between them. CDR1 SGHKS and CDR2 YYEKEE come from the germline V gene (reference sequence). The DNA for the CDR3 is TGTGCCAGCAGCTTATCAGTCTCCTACAATGAGCAGTTCTTC. It is translated as CASSLSVSYNEQFF.

With respect to this clone: At one end the junction does not follow the germline gene, possibly because of a read error. The chain carries TRBV20-1 and TRBJ2-2; possibly TRBD2 for D (5 bases). Germline lookup yields CDR1 DFQATT and CDR2 SNEGSKA (reference sequence). The CDR3 is made up of 11 amino acids. CDR3 in DNA: TGCAGTGCCCTAGGCCTGGAGGAGCTGCTTTTT. This translates into CSALGLEELLF.

The chain recombines TRBV10-1 with TRBJ2-1; 13 bases match TRBD2. The V gene end was trimmed by 4 bases and the J gene end by 5 bases; junction bases not matched to a gene: 2. This CDR3 is 15 amino acids long. Germline-derived CDR1 and CDR2 are WNHNN and SYGVQD (reference sequence). The CDR3 loop is CASSGGTSGNNEQFF. CDR3 DNA sequence: TGCGCCAGCAGTGGGGGGACTAGCGGGAACAATGAGCAGTTCTTC.

V gene TRBV5-6 combines with J gene TRBJ1-6; 8 nucleotides align to TRBD1. Germline assignment: CDR1 SGHDT and CDR2 YYEEEE. Trimming cost V 4 bases and J 5 bases; bases outside gene matches: 8. This CDR3 spans 16 amino acids. The CDR3 DNA follows: TGTGCCAGCAGCCTTAGGACAGGGATCGATAATTCACCCCTCCACTTT. Its protein product is CASSLRTGIDNSPLHF.

As to this clone: An end of the junction does not agree with germline; a read error may underlie this. The J gene is TRBJ2-2, the V gene TRBV7-7; 7 bases agree with TRBD1. This CDR3 has 14 residues. Germline V lookup: CDR1 SSHAT, CDR2 FNYEAQ (reference sequence). CDR3 nucleotides: TGTGCTAGCAGCGCGACAGGGCACACCGGGGAGCTGTTTTTT. This translates into CASSATGHTGELFF. Together with reference TRBV7-7 and TRBJ2-2, the CDR3 gives the full variable domain: GAGVSQSPRYKVTKRGQDVTLRCDPISSHATLYWYQQALGQGPEFLTYFNYEAQPDKSGLPSDRFSAERPEGSISTLTIQRTEQRDSAMYRCASSATGHTGELFFGEGSRLTVL.

This clone was seen just once. The chain joins TRBV19 to TRBJ1-2; D unresolved. Germline CDR1 LNHDA, CDR2 SQIVND (reference sequence). The V end was cut by 0 bases, the J end by 7 bases, with 9 bases between. The CDR3 is made up of 13 amino acids. The DNA of the CDR3 is TGTGCCAGTAGTATAGATGCGGGTTCTGGCTACACCTTC. Protein: CASSIDAGSGYTF.

The J gene is TRBJ1-2, the V gene TRBV27; D unresolved. V lost 6 bases to trimming and J lost 2 bases, with 19 bases between them. The CDR3 length is 16 residues. In germline, CDR1 is MNHEY, CDR2 SMNVEV (reference sequence). CDR3 region: CASRPTPGVMNYGYTF. The CDR3, as DNA: TGTGCCAGCAGACCAACCCCAGGTGTGATGAACTATGGCTACACCTTC.

The chain carries TRBV5-4 and TRBJ1-6, with 9 bases identical to TRBD1. The ends lost 6 bases at V and 7 bases at J; junction bases unmatched: 17. Germline V CDR1 and CDR2: SGHNT, YYREEE (reference sequence). The CDR3 runs to 18 residues. For the CDR3, the DNA is TGTGCCAGCATTACCGGGACAGGGCGGGAGATGAAAAATTCACCCCTCCACTTT. This encodes CASITGTGREMKNSPLHF.

The chain recombines TRBV7-8 with TRBJ1-1, with D uncertain. Trimming stripped 3 bases from V and 1 base from J, with 9 bases between. Looked up from germline, CDR1 is SGHVS and CDR2 is FQNEAQ. The CDR3 contains 14 residues. CDR3 protein: CASSFGRGNTEAFF. The CDR3 region has the DNA TGTGCCAGCAGCTTCGGCCGGGGGAACACTGAAGCTTTCTTT.

The rearrangement links TRBV4-3 to TRBJ1-4; D might be TRBD1 (6 bases). With 4 bases removed from V and 8 bases from J, the gap between germline ends came to 17 bases. Per germline, CDR1 LGHNA and CDR2 YSLEER. The CDR3 spans 15 residues. CDR3 sequence reads: CASSPALGGREKLFF. The CDR3 DNA reads as TGCGCCAGCAGCCCCGCTCTAGGGGGACGGGAAAAACTGTTTTTT.

V and J are TRBV27 and TRBJ2-7; 9 bases match TRBD1. Germline CDR1 and CDR2: MNHEY and SMNVEV (reference sequence). The CDR3 totals 15 residues. The V and J ends lost 6 bases and 2 bases, in that order; junction bases with no gene match: 8. CDR3 coding DNA: TGTGCCAGCAGGCCACAGGGGGCCGGGACCTACGAGCAGTACTTC. It is translated as CASRPQGAGTYEQYF.

V and J are TRBV6-1 and TRBJ1-1; 7 bases align to TRBD1. CDR3 length: 15 residues. The germline V gene has CDR1 MNHNS and CDR2 SASEGT. J lost 6 bases, V lost 1 base, and 8 bases had no gene match. CDR3: CASSEGQGLFPEAFF. The CDR3 DNA sequence: TGTGCCAGCAGTGAAGGACAGGGTTTGTTCCCTGAAGCTTTCTTT.

This clone has a single count. The chain has TRBV6-5 and TRBJ1-2; weak D call: TRBD1 (6 bases). CDR1 MNHEY and CDR2 SVGAGI come from the germline V gene. V was clipped by 0 bases and J by 0 bases, with 11 bases between them. This CDR3 is built from 16 residues. The CDR3 is CASSYSTGFPNYGYTF. Here the CDR3 DNA reads TGTGCCAGCAGTTACTCGACAGGTTTCCCTAACTATGGCTACACCTTC.

The rearrangement links TRBV6-5 to TRBJ2-1, with 9 bases matching TRBD2. V shed 6 bases and J 7 bases; nucleotides not matched to a gene: 10. Germline V gene lookup returns CDR1 MNHEY and CDR2 SVGAGI. The CDR3 totals 15 residues. CDR3 protein: CASSLGGGGVNEQFF. CDR3 nucleotide sequence: TGTGCCAGCAGCCTCGGGGGCGGGGGGGTTAATGAGCAGTTCTTC.

The chain links TRBV7-9 to TRBJ1-6, with D possibly being TRBD1 (5 bases). Germline-derived CDR1 and CDR2 are SEHNR and FQNEAQ (reference sequence). V was clipped by 1 base and J by 7 bases, with 5 bases between them. CDR3 length: 13 residues. The CDR3 bases are TGTGCCAGCAGCTTAGGGGGCAATTCACCCCTCCACTTT. Protein: CASSLGGNSPLHF.

The chain has TRBV5-4 and TRBJ2-5; 9 nucleotides agree with TRBD1. The junction had 9 bases not matched to a gene; V was cut back by 5 bases and J by 7 bases. Germline CDR1 and CDR2: SGHNT and YYREEE (reference sequence). CDR3 size: 14 residues. This CDR3 is CASRTRQGEGTQYF. As DNA, the CDR3 is TGTGCCAGCAGGACACGACAGGGGGAGGGGACCCAGTACTTC.

The CDR3 DNA is TGTGCCAGCAGCTTACAGGACTACGAGCAGTACTTC. The encoded protein is CASSLQDYEQYF. The gene calls are TRBV11-1 and TRBJ2-7; D unresolved. The ends were cut back, 2 bases at V and 3 bases at J, with 5 bases in the middle. There are 12 residues in the CDR3. CDR1 and CDR2 from the germline V gene are SGHAT and FQDESV (reference sequence). The full variable domain, with the rest looked up from reference TRBV11-1 and TRBJ2-7, is EAEVAQSPRYKITEKSQAVAFWCDPISGHATLYWYRQILGQGPELLVQFQDESVVDDSQLPKDRFSAERLKGVDSTLKIQPAELGDSAMYLCASSLQDYEQYFGPGTRLTVT.

With respect to this clone: A read error may account for a junction end that differs from germline. The CDR3 DNA reads TGTTCCAGCAGCTGGACAGGGCGGGTCATCACCGGGGAGCTGTTTTTT. Translated: CSSSWTGRVITGELFF. The chain joins TRBV7-9 to TRBJ2-2; TRBD1 agrees at 8 bases. The V gene's germline CDR1 is SEHNR and CDR2 FQNEAQ (reference sequence). The CDR3 contains 16 residues.

The chain has TRBV9 and TRBJ2-5; D perhaps matches TRBD1 (6 bases). The J call could be wrong; TRBJ2-7 is a better fit for the DNA end. Per germline, CDR1 SGDLS and CDR2 YYNGEE. This CDR3 is built from 15 residues. The CDR3 DNA reads TGTGCCAGCAGCGTAGCGGACAGCCCAGGCTACGAGCAGTACTTC. This gives the protein CASSVADSPGYEQYF.